The present T cell receptor (beta chain) was sequenced within a study of T cell repertoires in cytomegalovirus infection. Study findings and constraints: There were HLA-C-restricted CMV-specific TCR beta clonotypes dominating the ex vivo response. Carriers of CMV and the relevant HLA type were discriminated by public TCR beta frequency.

CDR1 and CDR2 from the germline V gene are MNHNY and SVGAGI (reference sequence). This CDR3 region has 17 residues. V shed 5 bases and J shed 0 bases, with 16 bases lying between them. Using its own MiXCR run on the reads, TCRdb lists one record per CDR3 protein. The data show approximately 590,000 distinct CDR3 sequences, around 40% seen once. About this clonotype: As yet, its antigen is unknown.

The rearrangement uses TRBV6-6 and TRBJ2-2, with no clear D. The origin of this receptor is a human donor in good health (CMV status not recorded). Some clones in this sample may be carry-over from other donors' samples. The material sequenced was cultured PBMCs, taken from culture after CMV antigen stimulation. In nucleotides, the CDR3 is TGTGCCAGCAGTCAGGACCGAAAATATGCGAACACCGGGGAGCTGTTTTTT. It yields the protein CASSQDRKYANTGELFF.